This TCR beta chain was captured in a study of blood T cells in healthy people across ages. PBMCs numbering at least 6.5 million were isolated per sample. It was with a sample-barcoded 5' primer and a J-beta primer mix that a second PCR of about 7 to 12 cycles was run. TCRdb used MiXCR to reprocess the 5' RACE reads, holding one entry per CDR3 protein. The sample contains around 800,000 distinct CDR3 sequences, roughly 46% of which appear only once. This clonotype was observed a handful of times. Trimming at V came to 0 bases and at J to 7 bases, leaving 10 bases not matched to a gene. The CDR3 loop spans 16 amino acids. Germline loops: CDR1 LNHDA, CDR2 SQIVND (reference sequence).

Sequences were obtained from blood. The clonotype originates from a man older than 75 in good health. The chain is built from TRBV19 and TRBJ1-2, with 8 bases matching TRBD1. CDR3 in DNA: TGTGCCAGTAGTATAGACCGAGACAGGGGACTCAGTGGCTACACCTTC. Protein: CASSIDRDRGLSGYTF.